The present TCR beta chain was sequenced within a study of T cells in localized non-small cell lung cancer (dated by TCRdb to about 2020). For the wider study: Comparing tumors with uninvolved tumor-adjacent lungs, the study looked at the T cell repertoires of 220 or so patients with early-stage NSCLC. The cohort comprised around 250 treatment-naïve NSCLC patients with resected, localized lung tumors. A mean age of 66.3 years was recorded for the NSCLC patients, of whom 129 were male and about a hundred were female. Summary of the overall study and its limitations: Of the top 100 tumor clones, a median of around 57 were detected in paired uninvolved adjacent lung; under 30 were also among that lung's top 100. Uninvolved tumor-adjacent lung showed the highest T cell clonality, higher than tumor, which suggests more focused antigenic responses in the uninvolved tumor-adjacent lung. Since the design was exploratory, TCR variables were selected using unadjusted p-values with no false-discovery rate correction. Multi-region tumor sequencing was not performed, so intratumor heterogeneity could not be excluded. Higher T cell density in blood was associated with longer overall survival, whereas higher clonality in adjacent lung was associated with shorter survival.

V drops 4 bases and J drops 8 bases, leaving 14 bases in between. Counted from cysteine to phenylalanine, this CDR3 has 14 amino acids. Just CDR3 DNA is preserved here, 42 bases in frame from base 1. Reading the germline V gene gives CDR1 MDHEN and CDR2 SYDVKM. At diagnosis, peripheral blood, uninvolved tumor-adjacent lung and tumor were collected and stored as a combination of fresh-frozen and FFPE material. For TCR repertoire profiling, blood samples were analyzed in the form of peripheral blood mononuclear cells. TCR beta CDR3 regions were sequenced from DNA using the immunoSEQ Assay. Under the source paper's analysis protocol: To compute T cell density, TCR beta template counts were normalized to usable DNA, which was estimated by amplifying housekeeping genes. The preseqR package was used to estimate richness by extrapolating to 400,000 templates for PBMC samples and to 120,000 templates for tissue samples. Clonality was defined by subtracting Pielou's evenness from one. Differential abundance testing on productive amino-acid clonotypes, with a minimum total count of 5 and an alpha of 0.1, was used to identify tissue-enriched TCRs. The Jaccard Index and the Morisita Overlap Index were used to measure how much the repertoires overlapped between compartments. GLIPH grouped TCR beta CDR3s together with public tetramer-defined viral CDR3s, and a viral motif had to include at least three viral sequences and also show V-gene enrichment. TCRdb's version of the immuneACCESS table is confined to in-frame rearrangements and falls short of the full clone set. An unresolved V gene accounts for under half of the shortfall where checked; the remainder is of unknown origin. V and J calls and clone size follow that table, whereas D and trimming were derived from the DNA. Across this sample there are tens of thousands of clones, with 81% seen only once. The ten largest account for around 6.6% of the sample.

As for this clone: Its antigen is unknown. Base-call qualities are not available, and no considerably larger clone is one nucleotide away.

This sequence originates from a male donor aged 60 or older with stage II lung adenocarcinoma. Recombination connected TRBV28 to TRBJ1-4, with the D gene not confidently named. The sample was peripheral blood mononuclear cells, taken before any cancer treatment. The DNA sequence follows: TGTGCCAGCAGTTCGACCACTGGAGGGGAAAAACTGTTTTTT. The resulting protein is CASSSTTGGEKLFF.